The 11 T cell receptor beta chains in this list originate from one sample, sequenced in a study of radiation and T cells in renal cell carcinoma. Here immunoSEQ multiplex PCR was the method, and the copy in TCRdb shows in-frame clones only, minus some. The profile shows 20,000 or so clones, 40% to 55% of them singletons. Treatment in this sample: 15 Gy SBRT to primary tumor, nephrectomy 4 weeks later. This material consisted of tumor tissue, taken from a patient whose treatment included radiotherapy and nephrectomy. The receptors here all came from a woman aged 45-65 years with renal cell carcinoma.

The chain couples TRBV7-2 to TRBJ2-2; D is perhaps TRBD1 (5 bases). The V end lost 5 bases, the J end lost 1 base, and 8 bases lay between the germline ends. The CDR3 loop spans 14 amino acids. In germline, CDR1 is SGHTA, CDR2 FQGNSA. The CDR3 nucleotides are TGTGCCAGCAGCCCTCAGGGGAACACCGGGGAGCTGTTTTTT. Translation: CASSPQGNTGELFF.

The chain combines TRBV5-1 with TRBJ2-5, with no clear D. Trimming left V 4 bases short and J 3 bases short, with 4 bases between. CDR1 and CDR2 (germline): SGHRS, YFSETQ. The CDR3 covers 11 residues. CDR3 sequence reads: CASSAEETQYF. CDR3 in DNA: TGCGCCAGCAGCGCAGAAGAGACCCAGTACTTC.

This clone appeared a single time. Other DNA sequences in this specimen translate into the identical CDR3. V gene TRBV6-5 combines with J gene TRBJ1-5, with 7 bases that match TRBD1. J gave up 3 bases and V 7 bases, and 6 bases lay outside the gene matches. There are 14 residues in the CDR3. The V gene's germline CDR1 is MNHEY and CDR2 SVGAGI. CDR3 DNA sequence: TGTGCCAGCACCAGGACAGGAGTCAATCAGCCCCAGCATTTT. Amino acids: CASTRTGVNQPQHF.

The chain links TRBV7-9 to TRBJ1-2; weak D call: TRBD1 (6 bases). Germline CDR1 reads SEHNR; CDR2 reads FQNEAQ (reference sequence). The CDR3 consists of 16 residues. The V gene lost 4 bases and the J gene lost 0 bases, with 15 bases spanning the gap. CDR3 nucleotides: TGTGCCAGCAGCTCCAACGACAGGATCCCTAACTATGGCTACACCTTC. Translated, it gives CASSSNDRIPNYGYTF.

V gene TRBV6-5 combines with J gene TRBJ1-1; the D gene is possibly TRBD1 (5 bases). The V end was cut by 6 bases, the J end by 1 base, with 15 bases between. The CDR3 runs to 15 residues. Germline V gene lookup returns CDR1 MNHEY and CDR2 SVGAGI. The DNA of the CDR3 is TGTGCCAGCAGCCTCCGGGGAGGGGAGAACACTGAAGCTTTCTTT. Translating it yields CASSLRGGENTEAFF.

This rearrangement joins TRBV2 to TRBJ2-5, with TRBD2 identical over 12 bases. With 6 bases clipped from V and 5 bases from J, the junction kept 7 bases outside the gene matches. CDR1 and CDR2 (germline): SNHLY, FYNNEI. This CDR3 has 15 amino acids. The CDR3 protein is CASSSGLAGRETQYF. The CDR3 DNA reads TGTGCCAGCAGCTCGGGACTAGCGGGTCGGGAGACCCAGTACTTC.

The chain links TRBV6-1 to TRBJ2-7; perhaps TRBD1 as D (6 bases). V was clipped by 7 bases and J by 3 bases, with 19 bases between them. The CDR3 totals 15 residues. CDR1 and CDR2 (germline): MNHNS, SASEGT. CDR3 sequence: CASKFTGTSNYEQYF. In nucleotides, the CDR3 is TGTGCCAGCAAATTTACCGGGACATCAAACTACGAGCAGTACTTC.

This clone was detected many times. The chain is built from TRBV25-1 and TRBJ1-3; 11 nucleotides match TRBD1. J lost 9 bases, V lost 4 bases, and 8 bases had no gene match. CDR1 and CDR2 (germline): MGHDK, SYGVNS. The CDR3 covers 15 residues. The CDR3 bases are TGTGCCAGCAGTGGGGACAGGGGGTCGTATGGCACCATATATTTT. It specifies CASSGDRGSYGTIYF.

This clone was counted only a few times. The CDR3 here is CASSQDFAGQSNYGYTF. As DNA, the CDR3 is TGCGCCAGCAGCCAAGACTTTGCAGGACAGTCGAACTATGGCTACACCTTC. The J gene is TRBJ1-2, the V gene TRBV4-3; tentatively, D is TRBD1 (6 bases). This CDR3 comprises 17 residues. Germline V CDR1 and CDR2: LGHNA, YSLEER. The ends were cut back, 0 bases at V and 2 bases at J, with 16 bases in the middle.

The chain couples TRBV2 to TRBJ1-6; 7 nucleotides align to TRBD1. CDR1 is SNHLY, CDR2 FYNNEI, per germline. Trimming took 6 bases from V and 6 from J; bases not matched to a gene: 5. The CDR3 is 14 residues long. CDR3 DNA: TGTGCCAGCAGATTGACAGGGACTAATTCACCCCTCCACTTT. It encodes CASRLTGTNSPLHF.

V and J are TRBV19 and TRBJ2-1, with D perhaps being TRBD1 or TRBD2 (5 bases each). Trimming shortened V by 3 bases and J by 4 bases, and 10 bases separated the two germline ends. Germline V gene lookup returns CDR1 LNHDA and CDR2 SQIVND (reference sequence). The CDR3 runs to 14 residues. Written as DNA, the CDR3 is TGTGCCAGTAGTATTGTTGGGGGTTACAATGAGCAGTTCTTC. Its protein is CASSIVGGYNEQFF.